This T cell receptor (beta chain) is drawn from a study of blood T cell repertoires in COVID-19. Study at large: COVID-19 samples collected from the United States, Italy and Spain covered acute and convalescent phases.

Assay used: immunoSEQ multiplex PCR; TCRdb lists only in-frame clones, some missing. The table includes 250,000 to 350,000 clones, about nine tenths detected once. This clonotype originated in a woman in her thirties with COVID-19, enrolled during active disease. The sequenced sample consisted of peripheral blood.

CDR3 DNA: TGTGCCAGCAGCTTGGACAGGGGGCGCAACGCTTTCTTT. It translates to CASSLDRGRNAFF. The rearrangement links TRBV5-4 to TRBJ1-1; the match to TRBD1 covers 9 bases. V lost 0 bases to trimming and J lost 11 bases; unmatched junction nucleotides: 5. This CDR3 is built from 13 residues. Germline V lookup: CDR1 SGHNT, CDR2 YYREEE (reference sequence). The full variable domain, rest sourced from reference TRBV5-4 and TRBJ1-1, is ETGVTQSPTHLIKTRGQQVTLRCSSQSGHNTVSWYQQALGQGPQFIFQYYREEENGRGNFPPRFSGLQFPNYSSELNVNALELDDSALYLCASSLDRGRNAFFGQGTRLTVV.